Following are 18 T cell receptor beta chains from one sample sequenced in a study of blood T cells in healthy people across ages. A second PCR of about 7 to 11 cycles used a sample-barcoded 5' primer and a J-beta primer mix. TCRdb redid the calling of the 5' RACE reads with MiXCR, one entry per CDR3 protein. The table records fewer than 1,200,000 distinct CDR3 sequences, less than 25% of them present only once. The same data also contributed to another study, on T cells of mothers and their children.

The specimen sequenced was blood. All receptors derive from a girl aged 2-10 years in good health.

Remarks on this clonotype: This CDR3 is missing its conserved last phenylalanine or tryptophan, likely due to a read error. DNA for the CDR3: TGTGCCAGCAGCCCCCGACTAGCGGGAGGGTATGAGCAGTTCCTC. Protein sequence: CASSPRLAGGYEQFL. The chain has TRBV11-2 and TRBJ2-1; 14 bases are a match to TRBD2. V lost 5 bases and J lost 8; bases outside the gene matches: 5. The CDR3 runs 15 residues. CDR1 and CDR2 (germline): SGHAT, FQNNGV.

This clonotype has only a few counts. The chain is built from TRBV20-1 and TRBJ1-6; D is undetermined. Germline V CDR1 and CDR2: DFQATT, SNEGSKA (reference sequence). Trimming pared 6 bases from V and 12 bases from J, leaving 15 bases between. The CDR3 has 12 amino acids. The CDR3 sequence: CSALVPREPLHF. In DNA form, the CDR3 reads TGCAGTGCCCTGGTTCCTCGGGAACCCCTCCACTTT.

This clonotype was picked up a small number of times. The chain carries TRBV4-1 and TRBJ2-1; weak D call: TRBD1 (6 bases). CDR3 length: 15 amino acids. V gave up 5 bases and J gave up 2 bases, with 13 bases separating them. CDR1 is MGHRA, CDR2 YSYEKL, per germline. The CDR3 DNA is TGCGCCAGCAGCTTCGGACAGCTAACCTACAATGAGCAGTTCTTC. Protein: CASSFGQLTYNEQFF.

This clonotype was found a few times. The J gene is TRBJ1-2, the V gene TRBV5-6; D gene unclear. Trimming shortened V by 0 bases and J by 5 bases, and 14 bases separated the two germline ends. CDR1 SGHDT and CDR2 YYEEEE come from the germline V gene. CDR3 size: 15 residues. This CDR3 reads CASSLARGEGYGYTF. CDR3 coding DNA: TGTGCCAGCAGCTTGGCCCGCGGGGAAGGGTATGGCTACACCTTC.

This chain uses TRBV7-3 with TRBJ2-5, with D tentatively TRBD2 (7 bases). V shed 8 bases and J shed 3 bases, with 19 bases lying between them. Germline V CDR1 and CDR2: SGHTA, FQGTGA. The CDR3 totals 15 residues. The DNA of the CDR3 is TGTGCCAGCTCGCGGAACGGGGGGCGTGAAGAGACCCAGTACTTC. Translated: CASSRNGGREETQYF.

The chain employs TRBV7-3 and TRBJ2-1; D gene uncertain. The ends were cut back, 3 bases at V and 8 bases at J, with 14 bases in the middle. This CDR3 region has 14 residues. Germline V gene data show CDR1 as SGHTA and CDR2 as FQGTGA. CDR3 DNA: TGTGCCAGCAGCTTGAGCCTGCGGTCCGATGAGCAGTTCTTC. This translates into CASSLSLRSDEQFF.

The V and J genes are TRBV10-3 and TRBJ1-2, with 7 bases matching TRBD1. Losses at the gene ends were 8 bases for V and 4 bases for J; bases not matched to a gene: 7. CDR1 is ENHRY and CDR2 is SYGVKD in the germline V gene. This CDR3 contains 13 residues. The CDR3 sequence: CAIGGTAGYGYTF. CDR3 DNA sequence: TGTGCCATCGGGGGGACAGCGGGCTATGGCTACACCTTC.

This clonotype showed up just a few times. The rearrangement joins TRBV4-3 to TRBJ2-2; D gene unclear. The CDR3 extends over 14 amino acids. V lost 1 base and J lost 7, with 10 bases in between. Germline V gene data show CDR1 as LGHNA and CDR2 as YSLEER. As DNA, the CDR3 is TGCGCCAGCAGCCAAGGAACGGCGGACGGGGAGCTGTTTTTT. It is translated as CASSQGTADGELFF.

The table lists this clonotype with a few counts. The V call is TRBV5-1, the J call TRBJ2-5; 7 bases agree with TRBD1. Trimming at V came to 4 bases and at J to 4 bases, leaving 19 bases not matched to a gene. Per germline, CDR1 SGHRS and CDR2 YFSETQ. This CDR3 has 18 residues. Here the CDR3 reads CASSVKPTGQTTGETQYF. DNA of the CDR3: TGCGCCAGCAGCGTGAAACCGACGGGACAGACAACTGGAGAGACCCAGTACTTC.

This sequence joins TRBV15 and TRBJ1-1; D is perhaps TRBD1 (5 bases). Looked up from germline, CDR1 is LNHNV and CDR2 is YYDKDF (reference sequence). The CDR3 is made up of 13 amino acids. Trimming removed 6 bases from V and 3 bases from J, with 11 bases in between. Here the CDR3 DNA reads TGTGCCACCAGTCCCATGGGGGACACTGAAGCTTTCTTT. Translated, it gives CATSPMGDTEAFF.

The chain combines TRBV25-1 with TRBJ2-7; no clear D. Germline V CDR1 and CDR2: MGHDK, SYGVNS. The length of the CDR3 is 13 residues. V lost 3 bases and J 4 bases, leaving 10 bases between the germline ends. This CDR3 is CASSDPQLYEQYF. In DNA form, the CDR3 reads TGTGCCAGCAGTGATCCACAGCTATACGAGCAGTACTTC.

The rearrangement joins TRBV5-1 to TRBJ1-4, with D possibly matching TRBD1 (5 bases). The CDR3 has 15 residues. Trimming took off 0 bases at V and 8 bases at J, with 14 bases between the two ends. Per the germline V gene, CDR1 is SGHRS and CDR2 is YFSETQ. The CDR3 reads CASSLDGVKGEKLFF. The DNA of the CDR3 is TGCGCCAGCAGCTTGGATGGGGTGAAGGGGGAAAAACTGTTTTTT.

The rearrangement joins TRBV4-2 to TRBJ2-7; weak D call: TRBD2 (5 bases). Germline loops: CDR1 LGHNA, CDR2 YNFKEQ. The CDR3 is 14 residues long. The V and J ends lost 3 bases and 5 bases respectively, with 14 bases between them. The CDR3 reads CASSQERGINEQYF. The CDR3, as DNA: TGTGCCAGCAGCCAGGAAAGAGGGATCAACGAGCAGTACTTC.

The chain is built from TRBV4-1 and TRBJ2-1; 7 bases agree with TRBD2. This CDR3 is 16 amino acids long. V lost 3 bases to trimming and J lost 2 bases; unmatched junction nucleotides: 7. The germline V gene has CDR1 MGHRA and CDR2 YSYEKL. The CDR3 DNA reads TGCGCCAGCAGCCAGACAAGACTAGCAGCCTACAATGAGCAGTTCTTC. Amino acid sequence: CASSQTRLAAYNEQFF.

This clonotype was seen just once. This chain uses TRBV11-2 with TRBJ2-1; D unresolved. From germline, CDR1 is SGHAT and CDR2 FQNNGV. The V and J ends lost 5 bases and 4 bases respectively, with 15 bases between them. The CDR3 loop spans 15 amino acids. CDR3 in DNA: TGTGCCAGCAGCCCCCTGAATGAATTGTACAATGAGCAGTTCTTC. Its protein is CASSPLNELYNEQFF.

This clonotype was found a few times. A read error may be the cause here, since a much bigger clone is one base away. The chain links TRBV6-6 to TRBJ1-2; D is unclear. The CDR3 length is 15 residues. The V gene lost 0 bases and the J gene lost 0 bases, with 8 bases spanning the gap. Germline V gene data show CDR1 as MNHNY and CDR2 as SVGAGI (reference sequence). The DNA for the CDR3 is TGTGCCAGCAGTTACTCGACGGAGCCTAACTATGGCTACACCTTC. Residues: CASSYSTEPNYGYTF.

This sequence joins TRBV14 and TRBJ2-7, with D tentatively TRBD1 (6 bases). V lost 1 base and J 4 bases, leaving 17 bases between the germline ends. There are 16 residues in the CDR3. Germline CDR1 SGHDN, CDR2 FVKESK. In nucleotides, the CDR3 is TGTGCCAGCAGCCAAGGCGTCGACAGGAGCGTTTACGAGCAGTACTTC. Translating it yields CASSQGVDRSVYEQYF.

This sequence joins TRBV29-1 and TRBJ1-3, with TRBD1 matching 7 bases. The ends lost 7 bases at V and 3 bases at J; junction bases unmatched: 6. In germline, CDR1 is SQVTM, CDR2 ANQGSEA. The CDR3 spans 13 residues. The chain's CDR3 is CSADQGDGNTIYF. The CDR3 coding sequence is TGCAGCGCCGACCAGGGGGATGGAAACACCATATATTTT.